This entry lists 25 T cell receptor beta chains sequenced from one sample in a study of control samples from healthy donors and cancer patients. The data were produced by immunoSEQ multiplex PCR, yet TCRdb's version contains in-frame clones alone and is incomplete. The sample includes about 34,000 clones, approximately 86% of them seen just once. Specimen: PBMCs. These receptor sequences come from a woman aged 35 to 49 with lung cancer.

J is TRBJ2-2 and V is TRBV7-2; 7 bases map to TRBD1. Unmatched junction bases numbered 8, after V lost 5 bases and J lost 2 bases. CDR1 SGHTA and CDR2 FQGNSA come from the germline V gene. The CDR3 contains 16 residues. The CDR3 sequence is CASSLEGARNTGELFF. In nucleotides, the CDR3 is TGTGCCAGCAGCCTCGAGGGGGCCAGAAACACCGGGGAGCTGTTTTTT.

The rearrangement joins TRBV7-6 to TRBJ2-1; D is undetermined. The length of the CDR3 is 15 residues. V gave up 0 bases and J gave up 5 bases, with 11 bases separating them. The V gene's germline CDR1 is SGHVS and CDR2 FNYEAQ. CDR3 DNA sequence: TGTGCCAGCAGCTTAGCGTGGGTCGGCAACAATGAGCAGTTCTTC. It yields the protein CASSLAWVGNNEQFF.

As DNA, the CDR3 is TGTGCCTACTATGCCGGGACAGGGGGAGAGCAGTACTTC. It specifies CAYYAGTGGEQYF. The chain couples TRBV30 to TRBJ2-7; 11 positions match TRBD1. Germline loops: CDR1 GTSNPN, CDR2 SVGIG (reference sequence). The CDR3 loop spans 13 amino acids. The J segment lost 7 bases and the V segment lost 7 bases, leaving 9 bases of the junction unmatched.

The chain employs TRBV6-5 and TRBJ2-5; the match to TRBD1 covers 7 bases. The J segment lost 7 bases and the V segment lost 5 bases, leaving 13 bases of the junction unmatched. The CDR3 has 15 amino acids. Per the germline V gene, CDR1 is MNHEY and CDR2 is SVGAGI. Here the CDR3 reads CASSLRQGDGGTQYF. The CDR3 DNA is TGTGCCAGCAGTCTCCGTCAGGGGGATGGGGGGACCCAGTACTTC.

This clone was counted once. The chain has TRBV5-6 and TRBJ1-2; 9 nucleotides line up with TRBD1. Germline CDR1 is SGHDT and CDR2 is YYEEEE. V lost 4 bases to trimming and J lost 7 bases; unmatched junction nucleotides: 8. This CDR3 has 14 residues. In DNA form, the CDR3 reads TGTGCCAGCAGCGGGGGACAGGGTTTCGGTGGCTACACCTTC. Its protein product is CASSGGQGFGGYTF.

The chain couples TRBV9 to TRBJ1-1, with D tentatively TRBD1 (5 bases). V lost 3 bases and J lost 2, with 11 bases in between. The CDR3 sequence is 14 residues long. The germline CDR1 and CDR2 sequences are SGDLS and YYNGEE. The CDR3 bases are TGTGCCAGCAGCGGCCGGACATCTAACACTGAAGCTTTCTTT. Protein sequence: CASSGRTSNTEAFF.

As DNA, the CDR3 is TGTGCCAGCAGCTTCACGGTCACCTACGAGCAGTACTTC. Translating it yields CASSFTVTYEQYF. The chain couples TRBV5-6 to TRBJ2-7, with D hard to call. The V gene lost 2 bases and the J gene lost 2 bases, with 8 bases spanning the gap. The CDR3 is 13 amino acids. Germline assignment: CDR1 SGHDT and CDR2 YYEEEE.

The chain couples TRBV19 to TRBJ2-5; no clear D gene. The CDR3 extends over 15 amino acids. Germline CDR1 reads LNHDA; CDR2 reads SQIVND (reference sequence). The V end was cut by 1 base, the J end by 5 bases, with 14 bases between. The CDR3 DNA sequence: TGTGCCAGTAGTATAGGCCAGATTCTTGGGGAGACCCAGTACTTC. Its protein product is CASSIGQILGETQYF. Looking up the rest from reference TRBV19 and TRBJ2-5 gives the full variable domain: DGGITQSPKYLFRKEGQNVTLSCEQNLNHDAMYWYRQDPGQGLRLIYYSQIVNDFQKGDIAEGYSVSREKKESFPLTVTSAQKNPTAFYLCASSIGQILGETQYFGPGTRLLVL.

A few counts support this clone. The rearrangement links TRBV6-5 to TRBJ2-2; D may be TRBD2 (5 bases). Trimming left V 4 bases short and J 1 base short, with 7 bases between. The CDR3 length is 14 residues. Germline V gives CDR1 MNHEY, CDR2 SVGAGI. This chain's CDR3 is CASSFRGNTGELFF. The CDR3 DNA reads as TGTGCCAGCAGTTTTCGGGGGAACACCGGGGAGCTGTTTTTT.

This clone was observed a single time. The CDR3 is CSVDKQGGTNEQFF. The CDR3 nucleotides are TGCAGCGTTGATAAACAGGGGGGTACCAATGAGCAGTTCTTC. V usage is TRBV29-1 and J usage is TRBJ2-1; 8 nucleotides agree with TRBD1. The CDR3 is 14 amino acids. Germline V gene sequence: CDR1 SQVTM, CDR2 ANQGSEA. Trimming took 3 bases from V and 6 from J; bases not matched to a gene: 7.

The genes are TRBV5-1 and TRBJ1-1; 10 bases match TRBD1. The V gene's germline CDR1 is SGHRS and CDR2 YFSETQ. The CDR3 is made up of 15 amino acids. V shed 1 base, J shed 4 bases, and the junction held 4 bases outside the gene matches. The CDR3 DNA reads TGCGCCAGCAGCTTGTATGGACAGGGGGGCACTGAAGCTTTCTTT. Translation gives CASSLYGQGGTEAFF.

This chain links TRBV7-2 with TRBJ1-5; D unclear. CDR1 is SGHTA, CDR2 FQGNSA, per germline. This CDR3 comprises 13 residues. V was pared by 1 base and J by 5 bases, with 6 bases between. The CDR3 is CASSLVSYQPQHF. The DNA of the CDR3 is TGTGCCAGCAGCTTAGTAAGTTATCAGCCCCAGCATTTT.

This chain joins TRBV7-2 and TRBJ2-3; D gene unclear. V was shortened by 1 base and J by 2 bases, with 10 bases between the two germline ends. CDR1 SGHTA and CDR2 FQGNSA come from the germline V gene. The CDR3 is made up of 15 amino acids. DNA for the CDR3: TGTGCCAGCAGCTTAGTTGCAGGAGACACAGATACGCAGTATTTT. Translation: CASSLVAGDTDTQYF.

This clone has a handful of counts. The chain employs TRBV30 and TRBJ2-1, with a tentative D call TRBD1 (6 bases). Germline values: CDR1 GTSNPN, CDR2 SVGIG (reference sequence). This CDR3 region has 13 residues. The V and J ends lost 5 bases and 4 bases respectively, with 12 bases between them. The CDR3 DNA follows: TGTGCCTGGGGGGGCCAGAGTTACAATGAGCAGTTCTTC. This gives the protein CAWGGQSYNEQFF.

J is TRBJ2-3 and V is TRBV4-2; 8 positions agree with TRBD1. In germline, CDR1 is LGHNA, CDR2 YNFKEQ. With 3 bases clipped from V and 4 bases from J, the junction kept 9 bases outside the gene matches. The CDR3 is made up of 16 amino acids. In DNA, the CDR3 is TGTGCCAGCAGCCATGGGACAGGCAAGGAAGCAGATACGCAGTATTTT. This gives the protein CASSHGTGKEADTQYF.

The chain recombines TRBV4-3 with TRBJ2-3; the D is unclear. V shed 0 bases and J shed 6 bases, with 7 bases lying between them. This CDR3 comprises 13 residues. The germline V gene encodes CDR1 LGHNA and CDR2 YSLEER. CDR3 protein: CASSQDGWDTQYF. The CDR3, as DNA: TGCGCCAGCAGCCAAGATGGGTGGGATACGCAGTATTTT.

The chain carries TRBV6-5 and TRBJ1-2; possible D gene TRBD1, 5 bases. Germline-derived CDR1 and CDR2 are MNHEY and SVGAGI. The CDR3 consists of 15 residues. V was shortened by 5 bases and J by 3 bases, with 16 bases between the two germline ends. CDR3 nucleotide sequence: TGTGCCAGCAGTCCTGTTGGGGCCGACCACTATGGCTACACCTTC. Its protein product is CASSPVGADHYGYTF.

The chain carries TRBV12-3 or TRBV12-4 and TRBJ1-2; no reliable D call. V was shortened by 1 base and J by 5 bases, with 5 bases between the two germline ends. The CDR3 has 12 residues. The CDR3 loop is CASSLGQYGYTF. The CDR3 DNA follows: TGTGCCAGCAGTTTAGGGCAATATGGCTACACCTTC.

The chain has TRBV13 and TRBJ1-4, with D hard to call. CDR3 length equals 13 residues. V was cut by 5 bases and J by 5 bases, with 9 bases left in between. The germline V gene encodes CDR1 PRHDT and CDR2 FYEKMQ (reference sequence). The CDR3 coding sequence is TGTGCCAGCAGCACAGACCTAAATGAAAAACTGTTTTTT. As protein: CASSTDLNEKLFF. Variable domain in full (rest from reference TRBV13 and TRBJ1-4): AAGVIQSPRHLIKEKRETATLKCYPIPRHDTVYWYQQGPGQDPQFLISFYEKMQSDKGSIPDRFSAQQFSDYHSELNMSSLELGDSALYFCASSTDLNEKLFFGSGTQLSVL.

The V and J genes are TRBV6-6 and TRBJ2-5, with D unclear. V was clipped by 2 bases and J by 5 bases, with 15 bases between them. CDR1 MNHNY and CDR2 SVGAGI come from the germline V gene (reference sequence). The CDR3 runs to 15 residues. CDR3 nucleotide sequence: TGTGCCAGCAGTTACGAGTCAGGCGCGCGGGAGACCCAGTACTTC. This translates into CASSYESGARETQYF.

The chain links TRBV12-5 to TRBJ1-1, with D uncertain. V lost 7 bases to trimming and J lost 0 bases, with 6 bases between them. The CDR3 contains 12 residues. Germline assignment: CDR1 LGHNT and CDR2 FRNRAP. Here the CDR3 reads CASALMNTEAFF. CDR3 bases: TGTGCTAGTGCACTGATGAACACTGAAGCTTTCTTT.

The chain uses TRBV7-6 and TRBJ1-1, with D hard to call. This CDR3 contains 17 residues. Trimming removed 0 bases at V and 1 base at J, with 15 bases between. Germline CDR1 reads SGHVS; CDR2 reads FNYEAQ. The chain's CDR3 is CASSLAGNGEGNTEAFF. The CDR3 DNA sequence: TGTGCCAGCAGCTTAGCGGGGAATGGCGAGGGGAACACTGAAGCTTTCTTT.

The rearrangement uses TRBV6-5 and TRBJ2-7; TRBD2 agrees at 7 bases. This CDR3 comprises 15 residues. Trimming cost V 10 bases and J 2 bases; bases outside gene matches: 14. The germline CDR1 and CDR2 sequences are MNHEY and SVGAGI. This CDR3 is CAIQGEKAGPYEQYF. As DNA, the CDR3 is TGTGCCATCCAAGGGGAGAAAGCGGGACCCTACGAGCAGTACTTC.

The chain links TRBV4-3 to TRBJ1-1, with D perhaps matching TRBD1 (5 bases). Germline V gene data show CDR1 as LGHNA and CDR2 as YSLEER. V was pared by 4 bases and J by 0 bases, with 15 bases between. This CDR3 contains 16 residues. CDR3 region: CASSPDDDRLNTEAFF. The CDR3 nucleotides read TGCGCCAGCAGCCCCGATGATGACAGACTGAACACTGAAGCTTTCTTT.

The J gene is TRBJ2-6, the V gene TRBV19; the D gene could be TRBD1 or TRBD2 (7 bases each). Germline CDR1 LNHDA, CDR2 SQIVND (reference sequence). This CDR3 comprises 17 residues. With 7 bases removed from V and 0 bases from J, the gap between germline ends came to 16 bases. The CDR3 DNA follows: TGTGCCAGTACCGCCCAGGGGGGGAGCTCTGGGGCCAACGTCCTGACTTTC. Its protein product is CASTAQGGSSGANVLTF. Based on the CDR3 plus reference TRBV19 and TRBJ2-6, the full variable domain is DGGITQSPKYLFRKEGQNVTLSCEQNLNHDAMYWYRQDPGQGLRLIYYSQIVNDFQKGDIAEGYSVSREKKESFPLTVTSAQKNPTAFYLCASTAQGGSSGANVLTFGAGSRLTVL.